These 30 T cell receptor beta chains share one sample of origin, sequenced in a study of Ad26.COV2.S vaccination and SARS-CoV-2 variants. Regarding treatment: roughly 20 received Ad26.COV2.S at low or high dose, single or two shots; about 5 received placebo; per-sample allocation not given. Collection of samples fell on day 63 after the first vaccine or placebo injection. The method was immunoSEQ multiplex PCR; TCRdb's version includes in-frame clones alone and lacks a portion of them. The data contain roughly 390,000 clones, about 85% of them singletons. Here the sequenced sample was peripheral blood, taken in a trial of Ad26.COV2.S vaccine versus placebo. These receptors all come from a person aged 18-60 years who received the Ad26.COV2.S COVID-19 vaccine or a placebo.

This clone was detected a few times. The identical CDR3 is also encoded by other nucleotide sequences in the sample. V usage is TRBV27 and J usage is TRBJ1-5; no firm D call. This CDR3 has 13 residues. Germline CDR1 is MNHEY and CDR2 is SMNVEV (reference sequence). Trimming took off 2 bases at V and 0 bases at J, with 2 bases between the two ends. Written as DNA, the CDR3 is TGTGCCAGCAGTTTAGGTAGCAATCAGCCCCAGCATTTT. It codes for CASSLGSNQPQHF.

V and J are TRBV6-4 and TRBJ1-5, with D hard to call. The CDR3 totals 12 residues. Germline V gene lookup returns CDR1 MRHNA and CDR2 SNTAGT. Trimming took off 10 bases at V and 1 base at J, with 8 bases between the two ends. The CDR3: CATLGSNQPQHF. Here the CDR3 DNA reads TGTGCCACCCTGGGGAGCAATCAGCCCCAGCATTTT.

The chain links TRBV2 to TRBJ1-5; no firm D call. There are 14 residues in the CDR3. Germline V lookup: CDR1 SNHLY, CDR2 FYNNEI. Trimming removed 6 bases from V and 3 bases from J, with 12 bases in between. The CDR3 is CASSDAGTNQPQHF. The DNA of the CDR3 is TGTGCCAGCAGCGATGCGGGTACCAATCAGCCCCAGCATTTT.

Concerning this clone: Other DNA sequences within the sample encode an identical CDR3. The J gene is TRBJ1-1, the V gene TRBV29-1; D is unclear. Between the trimmed V and J ends, which lost 4 bases and 4 bases, there was a span of 4 bases. The CDR3 consists of 10 residues. Germline V gene sequence: CDR1 SQVTM, CDR2 ANQGSEA. The CDR3 nucleotides are TGCAGCGTTGGGGGCACTGAAGCTTTCTTT. Translation gives CSVGGTEAFF.

This chain uses TRBV5-4 with TRBJ1-2; D is perhaps TRBD1 (5 bases). The V gene lost 4 bases and the J gene lost 0 bases, with 13 bases spanning the gap. Germline V gene sequence: CDR1 SGHNT, CDR2 YYREEE (reference sequence). The CDR3 is 15 residues long. CDR3 region: CASSAGGRSNYGYTF. CDR3 in DNA: TGTGCCAGCAGCGCTGGGGGGAGATCTAACTATGGCTACACCTTC.

This chain links TRBV7-9 with TRBJ2-7; D is unclear. The V end was cut by 4 bases, the J end by 4 bases, with 11 bases between. This CDR3 is 13 amino acids long. CDR1 SEHNR and CDR2 FQNEAQ come from the germline V gene (reference sequence). The CDR3 protein is CASSSVDNYEQYF. The DNA for the CDR3 is TGTGCCAGCAGCTCAGTCGACAATTACGAGCAGTACTTC.

In DNA form, the CDR3 reads TGTGCTAGTGGTTTGGACCCCTCCGGGACAGTAAATGGCTACACCTTC. Translated: CASGLDPSGTVNGYTF. J is TRBJ1-2 and V is TRBV12-5, with TRBD1 matching over 7 bases. The CDR3 extends over 16 amino acids. The germline gives CDR1 LGHNT, CDR2 FRNRAP. Losses at the gene ends were 1 base for V and 6 bases for J; bases not matched to a gene: 11.

The chain is built from TRBV19 and TRBJ2-2; TRBD1 aligns across 11 bases. The V and J ends lost 6 bases and 4 bases, in that order; junction bases with no gene match: 4. Germline CDR1 LNHDA, CDR2 SQIVND (reference sequence). This CDR3 contains 15 residues. CDR3 in DNA: TGTGCCAGTAGAACCGGGACAGGGGGCACCGGGGAGCTGTTTTTT. It is translated as CASRTGTGGTGELFF.

For this clone: Because the CDR3's place on the DNA is in doubt, the DNA is left out and the CDR3 is given as listed by TCRdb. The rearrangement uses TRBV2 and TRBJ1-5. Germline loops: CDR1 SNHLY, CDR2 FYNNEI. Inclusive of both ends, the CDR3 amounts to 15 amino acids. Here the CDR3 reads CASSEVLRRNQPQHF.

The chain carries TRBV19 and TRBJ1-1, with 9 positions matching TRBD1. This CDR3 is built from 15 residues. From germline, CDR1 is LNHDA and CDR2 SQIVND (reference sequence). V lost 3 bases and J lost 1; bases outside the gene matches: 3. The CDR3 sequence is CASSILGQGNTEAFF. CDR3 nucleotides: TGTGCCAGTAGTATCTTGGGACAGGGGAACACTGAAGCTTTCTTT.

CDR3 coding DNA: TGTGCCAGCAGACGTGGACAGGGGGCACACGAGCAGTACTTC. The encoded protein is CASRRGQGAHEQYF. The chain couples TRBV27 to TRBJ2-7; TRBD1 agrees at 11 bases. CDR3 length equals 14 residues. The V and J ends lost 6 bases and 5 bases, in that order; junction bases with no gene match: 6. Germline CDR1 is MNHEY and CDR2 is SMNVEV (reference sequence).

The V gene is TRBV6-5, the J gene TRBJ2-7; TRBD2 aligns across 10 bases. CDR1 and CDR2 (germline): MNHEY, SVGAGI. This CDR3 spans 15 amino acids. V shed 4 bases, J shed 0 bases, and the junction held 3 bases outside the gene matches. The DNA for the CDR3 is TGTGCCAGCAGTTCACTAGCGGGGAGCTCCTACGAGCAGTACTTC. Its translation is CASSSLAGSSYEQYF.

The chain recombines TRBV6-5 with TRBJ1-2; D unresolved. This CDR3 has 15 residues. V lost 7 bases to trimming and J lost 5 bases, with 20 bases between them. The germline V gene has CDR1 MNHEY and CDR2 SVGAGI. The DNA of the CDR3 is TGTGCCAGCACCCAATTTGGAGGAAATTATTATGGCTACACCTTC. Translation: CASTQFGGNYYGYTF.

The V and J genes are TRBV28 and TRBJ1-1, with D unresolved. The CDR3 runs 12 residues. Deletions cut 8 bases from V and 1 base from J, with 8 bases between. Germline lookup yields CDR1 MDHEN and CDR2 SYDVKM. Here the CDR3 reads CASARRNTEAFF. CDR3 nucleotides: TGTGCCAGCGCGAGGCGGAACACTGAAGCTTTCTTT.

The genes are TRBV5-4 and TRBJ2-6; 8 bases map to TRBD1. Germline CDR1 reads SGHNT; CDR2 reads YYREEE (reference sequence). The CDR3 covers 19 residues. Unmatched junction bases numbered 17, after V lost 4 bases and J lost 5 bases. Here the CDR3 reads CASSPGGTGIPSWANVLTF. CDR3 in DNA: TGTGCCAGCAGCCCTGGTGGGACAGGAATCCCGAGCTGGGCCAACGTCCTGACTTTC.

This chain joins TRBV5-4 and TRBJ2-1; maybe TRBD1 (5 bases). From germline, CDR1 is SGHNT and CDR2 YYREEE (reference sequence). V was trimmed by 5 bases and J by 5 bases, leaving 8 bases between them. There are 12 residues in the CDR3. The CDR3 protein is CASSSQDNEQFF. For the CDR3, the DNA is TGTGCCAGCAGTTCACAGGACAATGAGCAGTTCTTC.

This clone came up once. The rearrangement links TRBV5-1 to TRBJ2-3, with D unclear. CDR3 length: 15 residues. V lost 8 bases, J lost 1 base, and 17 bases lay in between. Looked up from germline, CDR1 is SGHRS and CDR2 is YFSETQ. The chain's CDR3 is CASSDGLVGTDTQYF. Written as DNA, the CDR3 is TGCGCCAGTTCAGACGGCCTGGTTGGCACAGATACGCAGTATTTT.

The genes are TRBV14 and TRBJ2-2, with TRBD2 matching over 11 bases. CDR3 length equals 18 residues. The V gene's germline CDR1 is SGHDN and CDR2 FVKESK. The J segment lost 0 bases and the V segment lost 2 bases, leaving 5 bases of the junction unmatched. The CDR3 nucleotides are TGTGCCAGCAGCCAAAGAGGACTAGCGGGCGCGAACACCGGGGAGCTGTTTTTT. Translating it yields CASSQRGLAGANTGELFF.

This chain links TRBV6-5 with TRBJ1-6; the D gene is possibly TRBD1 (5 bases). Germline V gene sequence: CDR1 MNHEY, CDR2 SVGAGI. The CDR3 runs to 12 residues. V was clipped by 7 bases and J by 10 bases, with 11 bases between them. For the CDR3, the DNA is TGTGCCAGCACACAGGCCGAATCACCCCTCCACTTT. Its translation: CASTQAESPLHF.

The chain uses TRBV4-1 and TRBJ1-1; no firm D call. This CDR3 spans 14 amino acids. The germline gives CDR1 MGHRA, CDR2 YSYEKL. Trimming removed 0 bases at V and 1 base at J, with 6 bases between. CDR3 in amino acids: CASSQEGGNTEAFF. The CDR3, as DNA: TGCGCCAGCAGCCAAGAAGGAGGGAACACTGAAGCTTTCTTT.

The V call is TRBV6-5, the J call TRBJ2-7, with a possible D match to TRBD2 (6 bases). Trimming removed 4 bases at V and 0 bases at J, with 10 bases between. The CDR3 is 14 residues long. Germline-derived CDR1 and CDR2 are MNHEY and SVGAGI. The CDR3: CASSWDWSSYEQYF. Here the CDR3 DNA reads TGTGCCAGCAGTTGGGACTGGAGCTCCTACGAGCAGTACTTC.

The gene calls are TRBV7-2 and TRBJ2-4, with D perhaps TRBD2 (6 bases). V was clipped by 5 bases and J by 9 bases, with 17 bases between them. The CDR3 runs 14 residues. The germline V gene has CDR1 SGHTA and CDR2 FQGNSA. The DNA for the CDR3 is TGTGCCAGCAGCCCCGGGACTCTCCGGGGCATTCAGTACTTC. It yields the protein CASSPGTLRGIQYF.

V usage is TRBV5-4 and J usage is TRBJ2-7; the D gene is possibly TRBD1 (6 bases). V lost 4 bases and J lost 3, with 14 bases in between. The CDR3 sequence is 14 residues long. Germline CDR1 reads SGHNT; CDR2 reads YYREEE (reference sequence). The CDR3 nucleotides are TGTGCCAGCAGCCAAGGACAGAGAGACTACGAGCAGTACTTC. It codes for CASSQGQRDYEQYF.

Regarding this clone: Compared with germline, one end of the junction differs, possibly owing to a read error. V and J are TRBV5-1 and TRBJ2-2; possibly TRBD1 for D (6 bases). This CDR3 region has 16 residues. Looked up from germline, CDR1 is SGHRS and CDR2 is YFSETQ. The CDR3 reads CASSLSGHTNTEELFF. CDR3 sequence (DNA): TGCGCCAGCAGCTTGTCGGGACACACTAACACCGAGGAGCTGTTTTTT.

The chain employs TRBV6-2 or TRBV6-3 and TRBJ2-1; 9 bases fit TRBD2. Trimming took 6 bases from V and 6 from J; bases not matched to a gene: 12. The CDR3 is 16 residues long. Germline V gene lookup returns CDR1 MNHEY and CDR2 SVGEGT. The CDR3 sequence is CASSTSAGGEVNEQFF. CDR3 nucleotide sequence: TGTGCCAGCAGCACCTCAGCGGGGGGCGAAGTCAATGAGCAGTTCTTC.

The chain joins TRBV19 to TRBJ2-5; D unresolved. This CDR3 comprises 11 residues. Germline V lookup: CDR1 LNHDA, CDR2 SQIVND (reference sequence). Trimming shortened V by 6 bases and J by 5 bases, and 7 bases separated the two germline ends. CDR3 amino acids: CASSQGETQYF. In nucleotides, the CDR3 is TGTGCCAGTAGCCAAGGGGAGACCCAGTACTTC.

The chain links TRBV10-3 to TRBJ1-2; D is unresolved. CDR1 and CDR2 (germline): ENHRY, SYGVKD. This CDR3 region has 13 residues. V lost 4 bases, J lost 1 base, and 7 bases lay in between. CDR3 region: CAISVEVNYGYTF. The CDR3 DNA is TGTGCCATCAGTGTGGAGGTTAACTATGGCTACACCTTC.

The chain links TRBV7-2 to TRBJ2-5, with no clear D. The germline gives CDR1 SGHTA, CDR2 FQGNSA. The CDR3 consists of 13 residues. Trimming removed 2 bases from V and 2 bases from J, with 6 bases in between. This chain's CDR3 is CASSLWGQETQYF. The CDR3 DNA reads as TGTGCCAGCAGCTTATGGGGACAAGAGACCCAGTACTTC.

CDR3 amino acids: CASSLAGDTGELFF. Here the CDR3 DNA reads TGTGCCAGCAGTTTAGCGGGGGACACCGGGGAGCTGTTTTTT. The chain joins TRBV6-2 or TRBV6-3 to TRBJ2-2; 9 bases match TRBD2. The V gene end was trimmed by 4 bases and the J gene end by 3 bases; junction bases not matched to a gene: 0. The CDR3 runs to 14 residues. CDR1 MNHEY and CDR2 SVGEGT come from the germline V gene.

V is TRBV25-1 and J is TRBJ2-1; no definite D call. CDR3 length: 16 amino acids. Germline V gives CDR1 MGHDK, CDR2 SYGVNS. Trimming took 1 base from V and 9 from J, leaving 19 bases between them. CDR3 sequence (DNA): TGTGCCAGCAGTGAATCAAGGGCAAGATTCCTGGGTGAGCAGTTCTTC. Its protein product is CASSESRARFLGEQFF.